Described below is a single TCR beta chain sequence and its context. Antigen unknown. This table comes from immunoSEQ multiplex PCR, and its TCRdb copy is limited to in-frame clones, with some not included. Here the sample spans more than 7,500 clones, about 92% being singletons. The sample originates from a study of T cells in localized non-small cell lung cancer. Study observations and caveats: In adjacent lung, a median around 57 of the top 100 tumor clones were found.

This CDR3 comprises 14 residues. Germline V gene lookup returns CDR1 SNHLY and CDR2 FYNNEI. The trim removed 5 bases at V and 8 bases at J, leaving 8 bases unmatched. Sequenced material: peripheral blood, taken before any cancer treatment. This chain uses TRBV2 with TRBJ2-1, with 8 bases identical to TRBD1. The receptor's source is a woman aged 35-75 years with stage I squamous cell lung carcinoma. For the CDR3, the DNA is TGTGCCAGCAGTACAGGACAGGGTAGCCATGAGCAGTTCTTC. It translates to CASSTGQGSHEQFF.